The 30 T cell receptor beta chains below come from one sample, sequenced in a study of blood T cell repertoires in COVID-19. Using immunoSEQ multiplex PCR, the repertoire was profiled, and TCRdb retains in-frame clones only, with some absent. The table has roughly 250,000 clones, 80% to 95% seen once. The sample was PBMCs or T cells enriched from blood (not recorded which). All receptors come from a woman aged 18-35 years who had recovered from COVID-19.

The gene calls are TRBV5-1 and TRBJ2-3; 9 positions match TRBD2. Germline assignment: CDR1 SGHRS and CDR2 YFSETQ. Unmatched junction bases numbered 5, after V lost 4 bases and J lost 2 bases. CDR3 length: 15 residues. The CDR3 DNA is TGCGCCAGCAGCGTACTAGCGGGCCCCACAGATACGCAGTATTTT. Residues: CASSVLAGPTDTQYF.

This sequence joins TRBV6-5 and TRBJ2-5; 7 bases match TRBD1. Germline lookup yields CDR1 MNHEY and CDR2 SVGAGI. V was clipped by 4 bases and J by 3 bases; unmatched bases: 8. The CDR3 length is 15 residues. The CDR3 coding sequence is TGTGCCAGCAGTTCCCGGGACAGCGCTGAAGAGACCCAGTACTTC. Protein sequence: CASSSRDSAEETQYF.

CDR3 amino acids: CASTRASLDGYTF. The CDR3 coding sequence is TGTGCCAGCACCAGGGCAAGTTTAGATGGCTACACCTTC. V gene TRBV28 combines with J gene TRBJ1-2, with D tentatively TRBD1 (5 bases). With 7 bases removed from V and 6 bases from J, the gap between germline ends came to 15 bases. Germline V gives CDR1 MDHEN, CDR2 SYDVKM. This CDR3 spans 13 amino acids.

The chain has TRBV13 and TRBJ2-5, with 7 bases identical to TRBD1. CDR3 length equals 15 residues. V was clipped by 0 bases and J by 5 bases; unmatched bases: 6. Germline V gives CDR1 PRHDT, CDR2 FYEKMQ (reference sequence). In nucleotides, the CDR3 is TGTGCCAGCAGCTTAGGCCCAACAGGGGAGGAGACCCAGTACTTC. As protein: CASSLGPTGEETQYF.

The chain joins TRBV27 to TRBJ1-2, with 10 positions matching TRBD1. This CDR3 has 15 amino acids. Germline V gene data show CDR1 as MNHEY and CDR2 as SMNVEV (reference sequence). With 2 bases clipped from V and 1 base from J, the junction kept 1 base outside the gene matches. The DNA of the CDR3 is TGTGCCAGCAGTTTAAGGGACAGGGGTAACTATGGCTACACCTTC. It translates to CASSLRDRGNYGYTF.

CDR3 sequence reads: CASSQAGGSSTDTQYF. CDR3 in DNA: TGTGCCAGCAGCCAAGCCGGGGGGTCGAGCACAGATACGCAGTATTTT. The gene calls are TRBV14 and TRBJ2-3; 7 bases line up with TRBD2. Germline V gene sequence: CDR1 SGHDN, CDR2 FVKESK. The V gene end was trimmed by 1 base and the J gene end by 0 bases; junction bases not matched to a gene: 4. The CDR3 is 16 residues long.

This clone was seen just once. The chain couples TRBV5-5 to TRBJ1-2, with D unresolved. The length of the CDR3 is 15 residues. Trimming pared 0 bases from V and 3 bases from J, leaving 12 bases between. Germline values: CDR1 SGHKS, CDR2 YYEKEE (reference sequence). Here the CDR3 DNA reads TGTGCCAGCAGCTTGGCTGGCAGCGGGGACTATGGCTACACCTTC. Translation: CASSLAGSGDYGYTF. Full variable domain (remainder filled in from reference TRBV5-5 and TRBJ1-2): DAGVTQSPTHLIKTRGQQVTLRCSPISGHKSVSWYQQVLGQGPQFIFQYYEKEERGRGNFPDRFSARQFPNYSSELNVNALLLGDSALYLCASSLAGSGDYGYTFGSGTRLTVV.

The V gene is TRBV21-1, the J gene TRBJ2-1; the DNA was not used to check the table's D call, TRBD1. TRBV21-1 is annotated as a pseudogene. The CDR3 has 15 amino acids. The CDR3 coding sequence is TGTGCCAGCAGCAAAGCCCCAGTGTCCTACAATGAGCAGTTCTTC. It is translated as CASSKAPVSYNEQFF.

Written as DNA, the CDR3 is TGCGCCAGCAGCAGAACCGAAGCACAGGGGACGGGCTACACCTTC. This gives the protein CASSRTEAQGTGYTF. This chain links TRBV4-1 with TRBJ1-2; 7 bases map to TRBD1. V was clipped by 5 bases and J by 8 bases; unmatched bases: 14. This CDR3 spans 15 amino acids. Germline CDR1 is MGHRA and CDR2 is YSYEKL.

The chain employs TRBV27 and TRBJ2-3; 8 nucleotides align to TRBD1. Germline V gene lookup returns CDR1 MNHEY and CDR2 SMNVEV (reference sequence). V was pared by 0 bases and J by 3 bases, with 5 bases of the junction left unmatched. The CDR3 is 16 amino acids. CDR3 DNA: TGTGCCAGCAGTTTATCTAGCAGGGGGCGAACAGATACGCAGTATTTT. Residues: CASSLSSRGRTDTQYF.

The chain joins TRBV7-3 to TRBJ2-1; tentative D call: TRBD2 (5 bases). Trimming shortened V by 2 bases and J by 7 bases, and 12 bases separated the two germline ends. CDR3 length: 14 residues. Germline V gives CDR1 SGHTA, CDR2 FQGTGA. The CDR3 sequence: CASSLSGRRNEQFF. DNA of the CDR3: TGTGCCAGCAGCTTATCGGGGAGAAGAAATGAGCAGTTCTTC.

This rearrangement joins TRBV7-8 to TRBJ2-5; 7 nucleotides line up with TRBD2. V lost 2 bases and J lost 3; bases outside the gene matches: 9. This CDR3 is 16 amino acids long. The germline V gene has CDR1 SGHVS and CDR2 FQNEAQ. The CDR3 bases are TGTGCCAGCAGCTTACCCGCCGGGACTACGAAAGAGACCCAGTACTTC. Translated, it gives CASSLPAGTTKETQYF.

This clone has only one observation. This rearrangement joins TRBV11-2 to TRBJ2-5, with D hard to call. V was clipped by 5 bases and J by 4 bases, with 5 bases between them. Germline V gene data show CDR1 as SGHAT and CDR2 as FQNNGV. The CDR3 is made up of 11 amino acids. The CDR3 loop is CASSPVETQYF. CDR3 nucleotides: TGTGCCAGCAGCCCTGTAGAGACCCAGTACTTC.

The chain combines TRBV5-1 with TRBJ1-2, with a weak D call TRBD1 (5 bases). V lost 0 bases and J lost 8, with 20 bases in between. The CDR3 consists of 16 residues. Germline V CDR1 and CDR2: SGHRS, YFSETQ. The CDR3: CASSLEVGLGGRGYTF. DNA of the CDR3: TGCGCCAGCAGCTTGGAAGTTGGTCTCGGGGGGAGGGGCTACACCTTC. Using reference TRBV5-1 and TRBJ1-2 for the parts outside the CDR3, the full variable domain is KAGVTQTPRYLIKTRGQQVTLSCSPISGHRSVSWYQQTPGQGLQFLFEYFSETQRNKGNFPGRFSGRQFSNSRSEMNVSTLELGDSALYLCASSLEVGLGGRGYTFGSGTRLTVV.

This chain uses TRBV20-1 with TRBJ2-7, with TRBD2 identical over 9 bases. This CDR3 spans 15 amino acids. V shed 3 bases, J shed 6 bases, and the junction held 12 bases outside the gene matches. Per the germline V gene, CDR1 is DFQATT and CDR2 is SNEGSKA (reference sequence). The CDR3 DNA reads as TGCAGTGCTAGTTCCGGTTTGGAACTAGCGGGCGAGCAGTACTTC. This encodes CSASSGLELAGEQYF.

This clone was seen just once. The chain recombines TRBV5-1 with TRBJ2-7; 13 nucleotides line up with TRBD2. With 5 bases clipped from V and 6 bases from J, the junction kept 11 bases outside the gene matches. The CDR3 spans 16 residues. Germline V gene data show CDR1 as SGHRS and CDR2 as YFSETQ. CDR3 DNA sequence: TGCGCCAGCAGACCCGGGACTAGCGGGATATTCTCCGAGCAGTACTTC. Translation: CASRPGTSGIFSEQYF. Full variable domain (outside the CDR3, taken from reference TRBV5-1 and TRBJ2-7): KAGVTQTPRYLIKTRGQQVTLSCSPISGHRSVSWYQQTPGQGLQFLFEYFSETQRNKGNFPGRFSGRQFSNSRSEMNVSTLELGDSALYLCASRPGTSGIFSEQYFGPGTRLTVT.

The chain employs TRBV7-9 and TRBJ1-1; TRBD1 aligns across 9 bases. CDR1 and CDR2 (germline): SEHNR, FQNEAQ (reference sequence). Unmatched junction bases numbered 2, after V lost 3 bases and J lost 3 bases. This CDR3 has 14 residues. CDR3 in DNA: TGTGCCAGCAGCTTGGGACAGGGTGACACTGAAGCTTTCTTT. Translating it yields CASSLGQGDTEAFF.

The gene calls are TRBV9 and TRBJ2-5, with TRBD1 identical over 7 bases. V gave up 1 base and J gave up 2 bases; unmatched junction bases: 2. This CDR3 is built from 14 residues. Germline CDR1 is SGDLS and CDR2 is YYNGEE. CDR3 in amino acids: CASSVKGAQETQYF. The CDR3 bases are TGTGCCAGCAGCGTAAAGGGGGCACAAGAGACCCAGTACTTC.

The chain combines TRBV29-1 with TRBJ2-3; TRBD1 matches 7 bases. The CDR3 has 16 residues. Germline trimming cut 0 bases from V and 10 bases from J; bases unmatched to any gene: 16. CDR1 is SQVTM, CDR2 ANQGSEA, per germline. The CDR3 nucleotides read TGCAGCGTTGAAGATCTTACAGGGGTTGAGTTTGGGGCGCAGTATTTT. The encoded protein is CSVEDLTGVEFGAQYF.

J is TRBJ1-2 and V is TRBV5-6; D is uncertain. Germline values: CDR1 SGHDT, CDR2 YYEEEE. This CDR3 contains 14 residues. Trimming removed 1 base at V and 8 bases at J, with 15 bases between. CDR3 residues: CASSLTDVLSGYTF. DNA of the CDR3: TGTGCCAGCAGCTTGACCGATGTCTTGAGCGGCTACACCTTC.

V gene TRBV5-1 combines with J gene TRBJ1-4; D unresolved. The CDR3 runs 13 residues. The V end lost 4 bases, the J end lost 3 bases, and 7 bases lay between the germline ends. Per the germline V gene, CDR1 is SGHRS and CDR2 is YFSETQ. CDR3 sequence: CASSVGANEKLFF. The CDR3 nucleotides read TGCGCCAGCAGCGTCGGGGCTAATGAAAAACTGTTTTTT.

Here the CDR3 DNA reads TGTGCCAGCAGGCGAGGGGGTAACACCGGGGAGCTGTTTTTT. Residues: CASRRGGNTGELFF. The chain carries TRBV27 and TRBJ2-2; D is perhaps TRBD1 (6 bases). This CDR3 region has 14 residues. Trimming left V 6 bases short and J 2 bases short, with 10 bases between. Per the germline V gene, CDR1 is MNHEY and CDR2 is SMNVEV (reference sequence).

As DNA, the CDR3 is TGTGCCAGTAGTGTCACCCTCGGACAGGGCCGTGGCGAGCAGTACTTC. Translating it yields CASSVTLGQGRGEQYF. The chain links TRBV19 to TRBJ2-7; 8 nucleotides agree with TRBD1. This CDR3 is 16 amino acids long. Germline-derived CDR1 and CDR2 are LNHDA and SQIVND (reference sequence). The V gene end was trimmed by 5 bases and the J gene end by 6 bases; junction bases not matched to a gene: 15.

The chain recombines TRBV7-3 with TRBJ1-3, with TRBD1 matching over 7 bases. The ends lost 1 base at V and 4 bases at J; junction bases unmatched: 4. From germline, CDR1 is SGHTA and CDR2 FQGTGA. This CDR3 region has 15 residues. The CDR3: CASSLSRGRGNTIYF. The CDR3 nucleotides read TGTGCCAGCAGCTTAAGCAGGGGGAGAGGAAACACCATATATTTT.

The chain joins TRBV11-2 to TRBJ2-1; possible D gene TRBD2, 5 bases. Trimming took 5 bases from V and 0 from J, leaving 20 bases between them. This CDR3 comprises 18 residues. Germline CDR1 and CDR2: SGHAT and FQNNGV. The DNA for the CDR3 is TGTGCCAGCAGCGGGCGTTTCAGGACTCTCATCTCCTACAATGAGCAGTTCTTC. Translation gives CASSGRFRTLISYNEQFF.

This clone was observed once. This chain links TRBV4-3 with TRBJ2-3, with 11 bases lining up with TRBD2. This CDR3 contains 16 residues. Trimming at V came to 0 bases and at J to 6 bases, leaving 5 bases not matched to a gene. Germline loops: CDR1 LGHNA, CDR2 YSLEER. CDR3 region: CASSQELAGGADTQYF. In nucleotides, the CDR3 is TGCGCCAGCAGCCAAGAGCTAGCGGGGGGAGCGGATACGCAGTATTTT.

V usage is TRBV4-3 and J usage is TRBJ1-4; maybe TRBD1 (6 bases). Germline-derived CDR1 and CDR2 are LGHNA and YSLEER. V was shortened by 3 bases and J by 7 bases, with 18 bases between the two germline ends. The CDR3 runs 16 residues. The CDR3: CASSQALGTLGEKLFF. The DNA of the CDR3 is TGCGCCAGCAGCCAGGCGCTTGGGACACTGGGTGAAAAACTGTTTTTT.

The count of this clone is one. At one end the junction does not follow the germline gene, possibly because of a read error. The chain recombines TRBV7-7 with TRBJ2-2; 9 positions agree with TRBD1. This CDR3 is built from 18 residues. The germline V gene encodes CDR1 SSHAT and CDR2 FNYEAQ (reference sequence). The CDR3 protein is CASSPSGTGTKDTGELFF. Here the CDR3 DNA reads TGTGCTAGCAGCCCGTCCGGGACAGGGACTAAGGACACCGGGGAGCTGTTTTTT.

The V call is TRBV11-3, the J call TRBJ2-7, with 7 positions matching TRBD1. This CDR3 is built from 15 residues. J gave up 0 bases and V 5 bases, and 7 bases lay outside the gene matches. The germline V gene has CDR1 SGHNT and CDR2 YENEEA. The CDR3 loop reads CASSREGGPSYEQYF. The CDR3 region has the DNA TGTGCCAGCAGCCGGGAAGGGGGCCCCTCCTACGAGCAGTACTTC.

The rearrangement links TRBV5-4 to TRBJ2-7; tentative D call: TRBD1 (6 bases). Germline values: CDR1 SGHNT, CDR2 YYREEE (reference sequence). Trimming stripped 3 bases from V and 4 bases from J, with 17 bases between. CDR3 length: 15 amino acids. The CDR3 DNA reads TGTGCCAGCAGCTCCGGAGGACGACAGGCTTACGAGCAGTACTTC. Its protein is CASSSGGRQAYEQYF.